The 26 T cell receptor beta chains below were found in one sample sequenced in a study of cytomegalovirus exposure and HLA in healthy donors. Vbeta (60) and Jbeta (13) primers were used in the PCR. Assay used: immunoSEQ multiplex PCR; TCRdb lists only in-frame clones, some missing. The sample carries about 120,000 clones, 70% to 80% recorded once. The sequenced sample was PBMCs. The receptors come from a middle-aged man in good health and CMV-seropositive.

This clone came up a few times. This CDR3 reads CAWSVVGETQYF. As DNA, the CDR3 is TGTGCCTGGAGTGTTGTAGGGGAAACCCAGTACTTC. V is TRBV30 and J is TRBJ2-5, with D tentatively TRBD1 (5 bases). This CDR3 region has 12 residues. Trimming stripped 0 bases from V and 8 bases from J, with 10 bases between. Germline V lookup: CDR1 GTSNPN, CDR2 SVGIG (reference sequence).

CDR3 coding DNA: TGTGCCAGCGGCTCGTCTCCCTCCTACAATGAGCAGTTCTTC. Its protein product is CASGSSPSYNEQFF. The V gene is TRBV7-9, the J gene TRBJ2-1, with D hard to call. This CDR3 has 14 amino acids. Germline V lookup: CDR1 SEHNR, CDR2 FQNEAQ (reference sequence). The V end was cut by 8 bases, the J end by 0 bases, with 11 bases between.

This clone turned up a few times. The chain uses TRBV6-1 and TRBJ1-5; D possibly corresponds to TRBD1 (6 bases). Germline CDR1 MNHNS, CDR2 SASEGT. V gave up 5 bases and J gave up 3 bases, with 14 bases separating them. The CDR3 totals 15 residues. This CDR3 is CASSSGTSNNQPQHF. CDR3 bases: TGTGCCAGCAGTTCAGGGACATCGAACAATCAGCCCCAGCATTTT.

This rearrangement joins TRBV28 to TRBJ1-2, with D tentatively TRBD1 (5 bases). V shed 6 bases and J shed 2 bases, with 13 bases lying between them. In germline, CDR1 is MDHEN, CDR2 SYDVKM. The CDR3 sequence is 14 residues long. This CDR3 is CASSQGANNYGYTF. CDR3 bases: TGTGCCAGCAGCCAAGGGGCGAACAACTATGGCTACACCTTC.

A few counts support this clone. V gene TRBV11-2 combines with J gene TRBJ2-3, with a weak D call TRBD1 (5 bases). The CDR3 is 15 amino acids. V shed 5 bases and J shed 1 base, with 13 bases lying between them. The germline V gene has CDR1 SGHAT and CDR2 FQNNGV. CDR3 sequence: CASSLQGRGTDTQYF. CDR3 DNA: TGTGCCAGCAGCCTCCAGGGTCGGGGCACAGATACGCAGTATTTT. The full variable domain, in which reference TRBV11-2 and TRBJ2-3 provide the parts outside the CDR3, is EAGVAQSPRYKIIEKRQSVAFWCNPISGHATLYWYQQILGQGPKLLIQFQNNGVVDDSQLPKDRFSAERLKGVDSTLKIQPAKLEDSAVYLCASSLQGRGTDTQYFGPGTRLTVL.

CDR3 protein: CASTTQGSSYEQYF. The DNA of the CDR3 is TGTGCCAGTACCACACAGGGGAGTTCCTACGAGCAGTACTTC. The chain couples TRBV19 to TRBJ2-7, with TRBD1 matching 7 bases. Trimming removed 7 bases from V and 1 base from J; junction bases left unmatched: 7. The germline V gene has CDR1 LNHDA and CDR2 SQIVND (reference sequence). The length of the CDR3 is 14 residues.

The V gene is TRBV5-4, the J gene TRBJ2-7; TRBD1 matches at 9 bases. CDR3 length equals 14 residues. The V gene end was trimmed by 4 bases and the J gene end by 2 bases; junction bases not matched to a gene: 4. CDR1 is SGHNT and CDR2 is YYREEE in the germline V gene (reference sequence). CDR3 coding DNA: TGTGCCAGCAGCAACAGGGGGCGCGCCTACGAGCAGTACTTC. This codes for CASSNRGRAYEQYF. Together with reference TRBV5-4 and TRBJ2-7, the CDR3 gives the full variable domain: ETGVTQSPTHLIKTRGQQVTLRCSSQSGHNTVSWYQQALGQGPQFIFQYYREEENGRGNFPPRFSGLQFPNYSSELNVNALELDDSALYLCASSNRGRAYEQYFGPGTRLTVT.

The chain has TRBV6-6 and TRBJ2-7; possible D gene TRBD1, 5 bases. The V gene lost 0 bases and the J gene lost 2 bases, with 8 bases spanning the gap. CDR1 MNHNY and CDR2 SVGAGI come from the germline V gene (reference sequence). The CDR3 is made up of 14 amino acids. CDR3 sequence: CASSYSTAAYEQYF. CDR3 coding DNA: TGTGCCAGCAGTTACTCGACAGCCGCCTACGAGCAGTACTTC.

The chain combines TRBV5-1 with TRBJ1-1; D is unclear. V dropped 3 bases and J dropped 4 bases, with 10 bases sitting between them. This CDR3 region has 13 residues. Germline loops: CDR1 SGHRS, CDR2 YFSETQ. The CDR3 protein is CASSSEGGTEAFF. The CDR3 DNA follows: TGCGCCAGCAGCTCGGAGGGAGGCACTGAAGCTTTCTTT.

V is TRBV30 and J is TRBJ1-1; D is possibly TRBD1 (6 bases). This CDR3 contains 11 residues. The germline V gene encodes CDR1 GTSNPN and CDR2 SVGIG (reference sequence). V dropped 4 bases and J dropped 3 bases, with 6 bases sitting between them. The DNA for the CDR3 is TGTGCCTGGAACAGGGACACTGAAGCTTTCTTT. Its translation is CAWNRDTEAFF.

This chain uses TRBV27 with TRBJ1-5; TRBD1 is a possible D gene (5 bases). This CDR3 region has 15 residues. Trimming cost V 5 bases and J 6 bases, with 17 bases left between them. Germline-derived CDR1 and CDR2 are MNHEY and SMNVEV (reference sequence). The CDR3: CASSPGSALSQPQHF. The CDR3 bases are TGTGCCAGCAGTCCAGGGTCGGCTCTCAGTCAGCCCCAGCATTTT.

The chain is built from TRBV27 and TRBJ1-2; weak D call: TRBD1 (5 bases). Trimming stripped 4 bases from V and 4 bases from J, with 16 bases between. CDR1 is MNHEY, CDR2 SMNVEV, per germline (reference sequence). The CDR3 is made up of 15 amino acids. CDR3 sequence (DNA): TGTGCCAGCAGTTCGGTCCCGGGGCGGGGCTATGGCTACACCTTC. Amino acids: CASSSVPGRGYGYTF.

The chain combines TRBV7-2 with TRBJ2-1; 7 bases align to TRBD2. The CDR3 runs 16 residues. Germline CDR1 is SGHTA and CDR2 is FQGNSA. J gave up 12 bases and V 0 bases, and 14 bases lay outside the gene matches. In DNA form, the CDR3 reads TGTGCCAGCAGCTTAGCGGGAGGACTAGTTGGGAAGCGGCAGTTCTTC. It yields the protein CASSLAGGLVGKRQFF.

The V call is TRBV10-1, the J call TRBJ2-2; TRBD1 matches 8 bases. The CDR3 consists of 16 residues. V lost 3 bases, J lost 2 bases, and 5 bases stayed unmatched. Germline loops: CDR1 WNHNN, CDR2 SYGVQD (reference sequence). For the CDR3, the DNA is TGCGCCAGCAGTGACAGGGGGCGGACAAACACCGGGGAGCTGTTTTTT. Its protein product is CASSDRGRTNTGELFF.

V is TRBV4-2 and J is TRBJ2-7; 11 positions agree with TRBD1. In germline, CDR1 is LGHNA, CDR2 YNFKEQ. The CDR3 spans 17 residues. V gave up 1 base and J gave up 1 base; unmatched junction bases: 6. CDR3 sequence (DNA): TGTGCCAGCAGCCAAGGCCCCGGGACAGGGGGGTCCTACGAGCAGTACTTC. Its protein product is CASSQGPGTGGSYEQYF.

This clone showed up just a few times. V usage is TRBV7-8 and J usage is TRBJ1-1, with 8 nucleotides matching TRBD1. Germline V gene data show CDR1 as SGHVS and CDR2 as FQNEAQ. This CDR3 has 14 residues. J gave up 11 bases and V 1 base, and 9 bases lay outside the gene matches. The CDR3 region has the DNA TGTGCCAGCAGCTTAGAGAGCAGGGGGCGAGACGCTTTCTTT. Protein sequence: CASSLESRGRDAFF. Full variable domain (missing parts from reference TRBV7-8 and TRBJ1-1): GAGVSQSPRYKVAKRGQDVALRCDPISGHVSLFWYQQALGQGPEFLTYFQNEAQLDKSGLPSDRFFAERPEGSVSTLKIQRTQQEDSAVYLCASSLESRGRDAFFGQGTRLTVV.

The gene calls are TRBV9 and TRBJ1-5, with 7 bases fitting TRBD1. Germline-derived CDR1 and CDR2 are SGDLS and YYNGEE. V lost 0 bases and J lost 3; bases outside the gene matches: 3. The CDR3 sequence is 15 residues long. The CDR3 here is CASSVEDRFNQPQHF. CDR3 coding DNA: TGTGCCAGCAGCGTAGAGGACAGGTTCAATCAGCCCCAGCATTTT.

CDR3 nucleotides: TGTGCCAGCAGTTTGCGGGACAGAAAGGGGGATACGCAGTATTTT. This gives the protein CASSLRDRKGDTQYF. The chain has TRBV27 and TRBJ2-3, with D possibly being TRBD1 (7 bases). V was trimmed by 3 bases and J by 6 bases, leaving 16 bases between them. Germline V gene data show CDR1 as MNHEY and CDR2 as SMNVEV (reference sequence). The CDR3 consists of 15 residues.

The chain uses TRBV4-2 and TRBJ2-5, with 8 bases matching TRBD1. The CDR3 is 15 amino acids. V was pared by 4 bases and J by 5 bases, with 9 bases of the junction left unmatched. CDR1 LGHNA and CDR2 YNFKEQ come from the germline V gene. In DNA, the CDR3 is TGTGCCAGCAGCCCACAGGACAGGGCCCGGGAGACCCAGTACTTC. Its protein product is CASSPQDRARETQYF.

The chain couples TRBV29-1 to TRBJ2-6; tentative D call: TRBD1 (6 bases). CDR3 length: 18 amino acids. The V gene lost 0 bases and the J gene lost 0 bases, with 15 bases spanning the gap. Germline V lookup: CDR1 SQVTM, CDR2 ANQGSEA. The CDR3 protein is CSVEERDRKSSGANVLTF. For the CDR3, the DNA is TGCAGCGTTGAAGAGAGAGACAGGAAGAGCTCTGGGGCCAACGTCCTGACTTTC.

The chain links TRBV15 to TRBJ1-5, with 9 bases matching TRBD1. The germline V gene has CDR1 LNHNV and CDR2 YYDKDF (reference sequence). Trimming removed 3 bases from V and 2 bases from J; junction bases left unmatched: 11. This CDR3 comprises 18 residues. As DNA, the CDR3 is TGTGCCACCAGCAGGGGTACGGACAGGGGCGGGGGCAATCAGCCCCAGCATTTT. It is translated as CATSRGTDRGGGNQPQHF.

The chain links TRBV29-1 to TRBJ1-2; 7 bases match TRBD1. Germline CDR1 reads SQVTM; CDR2 reads ANQGSEA. The V gene end was trimmed by 6 bases and the J gene end by 2 bases; junction bases not matched to a gene: 6. The CDR3 runs 13 residues. Here the CDR3 reads CSVAGQTNYGYTF. The CDR3 DNA sequence: TGCAGCGTCGCGGGACAGACCAACTATGGCTACACCTTC.

The chain recombines TRBV18 with TRBJ1-1; D gene unclear. CDR3 length equals 14 residues. Germline CDR1 reads KGHSH; CDR2 reads LQKENI. Trimming pared 0 bases from V and 1 base from J, leaving 6 bases between. The CDR3 sequence is CASSPPGGNTEAFF. The CDR3 coding sequence is TGTGCCAGCTCACCACCCGGAGGGAACACTGAAGCTTTCTTT.

The chain is built from TRBV13 and TRBJ1-2; D is possibly TRBD1 (6 bases). Germline CDR1 reads PRHDT; CDR2 reads FYEKMQ (reference sequence). V was clipped by 2 bases and J by 1 base, with 14 bases between them. This CDR3 spans 16 amino acids. The CDR3 DNA reads as TGTGCCAGCAGCTTATCTGGGCAGGGGAGTAACTATGGCTACACCTTC. Protein product: CASSLSGQGSNYGYTF. Looking up the rest from reference TRBV13 and TRBJ1-2 gives the full variable domain: AAGVIQSPRHLIKEKRETATLKCYPIPRHDTVYWYQQGPGQDPQFLISFYEKMQSDKGSIPDRFSAQQFSDYHSELNMSSLELGDSALYFCASSLSGQGSNYGYTFGSGTRLTVV.

This clone was recorded a few times. The CDR3 loop is CASSPRLAGGKNIQYF. In DNA, the CDR3 is TGTGCCAGCAGTCCCCGACTAGCGGGAGGGAAAAACATTCAGTACTTC. The J gene is TRBJ2-4, the V gene TRBV27, with 14 bases lining up with TRBD2. The V gene end was trimmed by 5 bases and the J gene end by 4 bases; junction bases not matched to a gene: 4. The CDR3 runs 16 residues. The germline V gene has CDR1 MNHEY and CDR2 SMNVEV (reference sequence).

The rearrangement uses TRBV30 and TRBJ1-1; TRBD1 is a possible D gene (5 bases). The V gene lost 6 bases and the J gene lost 4 bases, with 15 bases spanning the gap. Germline V gene data show CDR1 as GTSNPN and CDR2 as SVGIG (reference sequence). The CDR3 length is 13 residues. As DNA, the CDR3 is TGTGCCTGTCCCCGGGCCAGGGTCACTGAAGCTTTCTTT. Encoded protein: CACPRARVTEAFF.